The clone carrying this T cell receptor beta chain was picked up many times. What it binds is unknown. This record comes from a study of CD8 T cells in ankylosing spondylitis. From germline, CDR1 is DFQATT and CDR2 SNEGSKA (reference sequence). The CDR3 length is 15 residues. V was clipped by 3 bases and J by 0 bases, with 11 bases between them. Quantitative molecular-barcoded 5'-RACE generated the TCR beta libraries. TCRdb recomputed calls from the 5' RACE reads with MiXCR, one row per CDR3 protein. Here the sample spans roughly 220,000 distinct CDR3 sequences, 10% to 13% being singletons. Study-wide results and caveats: A TCR beta motif of eight or nine highly homologous variants seemed to mark ankylosing spondylitis blood.

This sequence was found in a male donor with ankylosing spondylitis or in good health (not recorded which). The gene calls are TRBV20-1 and TRBJ1-4; the D is unclear. Sequences were obtained from blood, either unsorted or a sorted T cell fraction (not recorded which). In nucleotides, the CDR3 is TGCAGTGCTAGGGACCTTACTTCAACTAATGAAAAACTGTTTTTT. Its translation: CSARDLTSTNEKLFF.